Listed below are T cell receptor beta chains from one sample, sequenced in a study of vaccination and CD4 T cells after COVID-19. TCRdb recomputed calls from the PCR reads with MiXCR, one row per CDR3 protein. The sample yields tens of thousands of distinct CDR3 sequences, 60% seen once. Antigens of these TCRs are unknown. This sample comprised CD4+ T cells from blood, cultured in vitro, obtained after SARS-CoV-2 vaccination. These receptors originate from a human donor who received a COVID-19 vaccine. CDR3s include the opening cysteine and the closing phenylalanine or tryptophan. The D gene is left open where the match is weak. Clone size is given for some rows only: seen once, a few or many times, or a class if the clone is expanded.

clone size	D gene	V gene	J gene	CDR3 protein	CDR3 DNA
.	TRBD1	TRBV5-1	TRBJ1-4	CASSFTGVNEKLFF	TGCGCCAGCAGCTTCACAGGGGTCAATGAAAAACTGTTTTTT
.	TRBD1	TRBV19	TRBJ1-3	CASSISGTGHSGNTIYF	TGTGCCAGTAGTATTTCCGGGACAGGTCACTCTGGAAACACCATATATTTT
few	TRBD1	TRBV6-1	TRBJ1-1	CASSEGTGSNTEAFF	TGTGCCAGCAGTGAAGGGACAGGGTCGAACACTGAAGCTTTCTTT
few	.	TRBV6-1	TRBJ1-5	CASSERDGDQPQHF	TGTGCCAGCAGTGAAAGGGACGGTGATCAGCCCCAGCATTTT
once	.	TRBV4-2	TRBJ1-1	CASSPSGANTEAFF	TGTGCCAGCAGCCCCTCAGGGGCCAACACTGAAGCTTTCTTT
.	TRBD1	TRBV28	TRBJ2-7	CATTDWDSAASYEQYF	TGTGCCACCACGGACTGGGACAGTGCTGCCTCCTACGAGCAGTACTTC
.	TRBD2	TRBV20-1	TRBJ2-3	CSARTTSGDTDTQYF	TGCAGTGCTAGAACGACTAGCGGAGACACAGATACGCAGTATTTT
.	.	TRBV20-1	TRBJ2-3	CSAPISTSADTQYF	TGCAGTGCTCCCATATCTACCAGCGCAGATACGCAGTATTTT
.	TRBD2	TRBV7-6	TRBJ2-2	CASSTLAGGLTGELFF	TGTGCCAGCAGCACCCTAGCGGGGGGTCTCACCGGGGAGCTGTTTTTT
.	.	TRBV6-1	TRBJ2-5	CASSEGPQETQYF	TGTGCCAGCAGTGAGGGACCCCAAGAGACCCAGTACTTC
.	.	TRBV20-1	TRBJ1-5	CSALTGYNQPQHF	TGCAGTGCTTTGACAGGATACAATCAGCCCCAGCATTTT
.	.	TRBV2	TRBJ2-1	CASKDRGRVYNEQFF	TGTGCCAGCAAAGATCGGGGGCGCGTCTACAATGAGCAGTTCTTC
.	TRBD1	TRBV10-3	TRBJ1-2	CAIKAAPGTDSNYGYTF	TGTGCCATCAAAGCGGCGCCTGGGACAGATTCTAACTATGGCTACACCTTC
.	TRBD1	TRBV19	TRBJ2-1	CASSIRTGVYNEQFF	TGTGCCAGTAGTATCCGAACAGGGGTATACAATGAGCAGTTCTTC
few	TRBD2	TRBV20-1	TRBJ2-1	CSGNLAGGNEQFF	TGCAGTGGGAACCTAGCGGGGGGAAATGAGCAGTTCTTC
.	TRBD1	TRBV24-1	TRBJ2-7	CATSGPGTVYEQYF	TGTGCCACCAGTGGTCCCGGGACAGTCTACGAGCAGTACTTC
.	.	TRBV11-3	TRBJ2-7	CASSLERRDEQYF	TGTGCCAGCAGCTTAGAAAGACGCGACGAGCAGTACTTC
.	.	TRBV2	TRBJ1-2	CASQARSRGYTF	TGTGCCAGCCAAGCTCGCTCGCGGGGCTACACCTTC
.	TRBD2	TRBV7-9	TRBJ2-4	CASSASGGEGKNIQYF	TGTGCCAGCAGCGCTAGCGGGGGGGAAGGCAAAAACATTCAGTACTTC
.	TRBD1	TRBV6-1	TRBJ1-2	CASTLKSPGQGFAITF	TGTGCCAGCACCCTTAAGAGTCCGGGACAGGGATTCGCGATCACCTTC
.	TRBD2	TRBV6-1	TRBJ2-5	CASLPWGGGRETQYF	TGTGCCAGCCTGCCCTGGGGCGGGGGTAGGGAGACCCAGTACTTC
.	.	TRBV10-3	TRBJ1-2	CAISENEYYGYTF	TGTGCCATCAGTGAAAATGAGTACTATGGCTACACCTTC
few	.	TRBV6-1	TRBJ1-2	CASASKAGYGYTF	TGTGCCAGCGCGTCTAAGGCGGGATACGGCTACACCTTC
.	.	TRBV30	TRBJ2-7	CAWSFKGDEQYF	TGTGCCTGGAGTTTCAAGGGAGACGAGCAGTACTTC
.	.	TRBV20-1	TRBJ2-5	CSARDPSETQYF	TGCAGTGCTAGAGATCCTTCTGAGACCCAGTACTTC
.	.	TRBV6-1	TRBJ1-2	CASSKDGLRYTF	TGTGCCAGCAGCAAGGACGGGTTAAGGTACACCTTC
.	.	TRBV19	TRBJ2-3	CASSRADTQYF	TGTGCCAGTAGTAGAGCAGATACGCAGTATTTT
few	.	TRBV5-4	TRBJ2-2	CASSPEDRFGELFF	TGTGCCAGCAGCCCCGAGGACCGGTTCGGGGAGCTGTTTTTT
few	.	TRBV2	TRBJ2-3	CASSWDGLQDTQYF	TGTGCCAGCAGTTGGGACGGACTCCAGGATACGCAGTATTTT
.	.	TRBV20-1	TRBJ1-2	CSARDVTGQRGYTF	TGCAGTGCTAGAGATGTAACAGGCCAGCGGGGCTACACCTTC
.	.	TRBV18	TRBJ2-2	CASSVPGDTGELFF	TGTGCCAGCTCAGTACCAGGAGACACCGGGGAGCTGTTTTTT
few	TRBD1	TRBV19	TRBJ2-1	CASSPAGTGWNEQFF	TGTGCCAGTAGTCCCGCCGGGACAGGGTGGAATGAGCAGTTCTTC
.	.	TRBV6-2/TRBV6-3	TRBJ1-6	CASSSQWTPLHF	TGTGCCAGCAGCTCACAGTGGACACCCCTCCACTTT
few	.	TRBV5-6	TRBJ1-2	CASSLGSNYGYTF	TGTGCCAGCAGCTTAGGCAGTAACTATGGCTACACCTTC
once	.	TRBV12-3/TRBV12-4	TRBJ2-5	CASSPPWEQETQYF	TGTGCCAGCAGTCCCCCGTGGGAACAAGAGACCCAGTACTTC
once	.	TRBV19	TRBJ2-3	CASSIEDLGTQYF	TGTGCCAGTAGTATAGAGGACCTGGGGACGCAGTATTTT
few	.	TRBV30	TRBJ2-2	CAWSVGETGELFF	TGTGCCTGGAGTGTAGGGGAGACCGGGGAGCTGTTTTTT
.	.	TRBV20-1	TRBJ2-5	CSAGRGLNQETQYF	TGCAGTGCCGGGCGGGGCTTGAACCAAGAGACCCAGTACTTC
few	.	TRBV24-1	TRBJ1-1	CATSGPKNTEAFF	TGTGCCACCAGTGGGCCGAAGAACACTGAAGCTTTCTTT
few	.	TRBV19	TRBJ1-1	CASSPLNTEAFF	TGTGCCAGTAGTCCTCTGAACACTGAAGCTTTCTTT
few	.	TRBV12-3/TRBV12-4	TRBJ1-2	CASSLGGTPYTF	TGTGCCAGCAGTTTAGGGGGGACACCCTACACCTTC
.	.	TRBV6-5	TRBJ1-5	CASSYQGFDQPQHF	TGTGCCAGCAGTTACCAAGGGTTCGATCAGCCCCAGCATTTT
.	TRBD1	TRBV20-1	TRBJ1-4	CSARVRDRVGEKLFF	TGCAGTGCTAGAGTGAGGGACAGGGTTGGTGAAAAACTGTTTTTT
.	.	TRBV28	TRBJ1-1	CASSPFGVNTEAFF	TGTGCCAGCAGTCCGTTTGGGGTCAACACTGAAGCTTTCTTT
.	.	TRBV7-2	TRBJ1-1	CASSRRALNTEAFF	TGTGCCAGCAGCCGCAGGGCCCTGAACACTGAAGCTTTCTTT
.	TRBD1	TRBV12-3/TRBV12-4	TRBJ1-6	CASSRTGVRSSYNSPLHF	TGTGCCAGCAGTCGAACAGGGGTCAGAAGCTCCTATAATTCACCCCTCCACTTT
.	.	TRBV15	TRBJ1-2	CATSRDDLGYDYGYTF	TGTGCCACCAGCAGAGATGACTTGGGCTACGATTATGGCTACACCTTC
.	.	TRBV20-1	TRBJ1-6	CSARDSDASPLHF	TGCAGTGCTAGGGACAGTGATGCCTCACCCCTCCACTTT
few	.	TRBV21-1	TRBJ1-1	CAGPGGANTEAFF	TGTGCCGGACCAGGGGGCGCAAACACTGAAGCTTTCTTT
.	TRBD1	TRBV10-1	TRBJ1-2	CASSPGQGSYGYTF	TGCGCCAGCAGCCCGGGACAGGGGAGCTATGGCTACACCTTC
.	.	TRBV5-1	TRBJ1-2	CASSRTFNPGDTYGYTF	TGCGCCAGCAGCCGTACCTTCAACCCGGGAGACACCTATGGCTACACCTTC
.	TRBD2	TRBV12-3/TRBV12-4	TRBJ2-1	CASSSRSLAGNNEQFF	TGTGCCAGCAGTTCCCGGTCACTAGCGGGAAACAATGAGCAGTTCTTC
.	TRBD1	TRBV24-1	TRBJ2-2	CATSDHQGAITGELFF	TGTGCCACCAGTGACCATCAGGGGGCGATCACCGGGGAGCTGTTTTTT
.	TRBD1	TRBV29-1	TRBJ2-7	CSVGGQTYEQYF	TGCAGCGTTGGGGGACAGACCTACGAGCAGTACTTC
.	.	TRBV7-8	TRBJ1-1	CASSHNRRGQLNTEAFF	TGTGCCAGCAGCCACAACCGACGTGGACAGCTGAACACTGAAGCTTTCTTT
.	.	TRBV7-9	TRBJ1-4	CASSPLSSPGEKLFF	TGTGCCAGCAGCCCGTTGAGTTCCCCCGGAGAAAAACTGTTTTTT
.	.	TRBV25-1	TRBJ2-3	CASSKKIGGFADTQYF	TGTGCCAGCAGTAAAAAAATAGGGGGATTCGCAGATACGCAGTATTTT